These 24 T cell receptor beta chains share one sample of origin, sequenced in a study of T-cell reconstitution after alpha-beta-depleted transplantation in children. Preparation of the TCRbeta library used unique molecular identifiers. TCRdb itself ran the PCR reads through MiXCR, one entry per CDR3 protein. The sample has some 550,000 distinct CDR3 sequences, around 19% seen once. The sample consisted of PBMCs from the stem cell graft donor, taken from the stem cell graft. The source of these receptors is a human donor who donated a stem cell graft to a child with acute lymphoblastic leukemia.

This clonotype turned up a few times. The chain uses TRBV5-1 and TRBJ2-1; D is unclear. In germline, CDR1 is SGHRS, CDR2 YFSETQ. The CDR3 extends over 14 amino acids. The ends were cut back, 6 bases at V and 2 bases at J, with 12 bases in the middle. The CDR3 loop is CASKVLVTYNEQFF. As DNA, the CDR3 is TGCGCCAGCAAGGTTTTGGTAACCTACAATGAGCAGTTCTTC.

This clonotype was seen a handful of times. The junction departs from the called germline gene at one end, perhaps through a read error. The chain carries TRBV5-1 and TRBJ2-7; TRBD1 matches 8 bases. CDR3 length: 15 amino acids. CDR1 and CDR2 (germline): SGHRS, YFSETQ. The CDR3 is CASSWGDRTTYEQYF. In DNA form, the CDR3 reads TGCGCCAGCAGCTGGGGGGACAGGACCACCTATGAGCAGTACTTC.

This clonotype was recorded a few times. J is TRBJ2-7 and V is TRBV7-6; D gene unclear. CDR3 length: 15 residues. V lost 4 bases and J 2 bases, leaving 15 bases between the germline ends. The germline V gene encodes CDR1 SGHVS and CDR2 FNYEAQ. DNA for the CDR3: TGTGCCAGCAGCTCACTATCGTCCCCACCCTACGAGCAGTACTTC. The encoded protein is CASSSLSSPPYEQYF.

The V gene is TRBV20-1, the J gene TRBJ1-5; tentatively, D is TRBD1 (5 bases). The CDR3 is 18 residues long. The germline V gene encodes CDR1 DFQATT and CDR2 SNEGSKA (reference sequence). Trimming took off 0 bases at V and 0 bases at J, with 18 bases between the two ends. The CDR3: CSARDWGEGPYSNQPQHF. The CDR3 nucleotides are TGCAGTGCTAGAGACTGGGGGGAAGGGCCTTATAGCAATCAGCCCCAGCATTTT.

This clonotype showed up many times. The chain links TRBV5-1 to TRBJ1-1, with D unresolved. This CDR3 region has 14 residues. Germline assignment: CDR1 SGHRS and CDR2 YFSETQ. The germline V and J ends were trimmed by 5 bases and 2 bases, with 13 bases remaining between them. The DNA of the CDR3 is TGCGCCAGCAGTCAAAAATATGACAACACTGAAGCTTTCTTT. Its protein is CASSQKYDNTEAFF.

This clonotype was recorded many times. The chain couples TRBV29-1 to TRBJ1-1; possibly TRBD1 for D (5 bases). CDR3 length equals 16 residues. From germline, CDR1 is SQVTM and CDR2 ANQGSEA. Trimming took off 1 base at V and 1 base at J, with 16 bases between the two ends. In DNA form, the CDR3 reads TGCAGCGTTGAAGGGTTCCCAGGGAGGGGGAACACTGAAGCTTTCTTT. It specifies CSVEGFPGRGNTEAFF. Complete variable domain (other parts from reference TRBV29-1 and TRBJ1-1): SAVISQKPSRDICQRGTSLTIQCQVDSQVTMMFWYRQQPGQSLTLIATANQGSEATYESGFVIDKFPISRPNLTFSTLTVSNMSPEDSSIYLCSVEGFPGRGNTEAFFGQGTRLTVV.

The V gene is TRBV7-2, the J gene TRBJ2-1, with 7 nucleotides matching TRBD2. J gave up 10 bases and V 0 bases, and 18 bases lay outside the gene matches. Per the germline V gene, CDR1 is SGHTA and CDR2 is FQGNSA. The CDR3 contains 18 residues. CDR3 sequence reads: CASSLAPISGPTVGEQFF. CDR3 in DNA: TGTGCCAGCAGCTTAGCTCCCATTAGCGGGCCGACCGTGGGCGAGCAGTTCTTC.

A remark on this clonotype: The germline gene is not matched at one end of the junction; a read error may be the cause. The chain joins TRBV20-1 to TRBJ2-1; possibly TRBD1 or TRBD2 for D (5 bases each). The CDR3 length is 12 residues. Germline-derived CDR1 and CDR2 are DFQATT and SNEGSKA (reference sequence). DNA for the CDR3: TGCAGTGCTTCCCGAGGGGACCCCCTAGTGGTCTTC. Translating it yields CSASRGDPLVVF.

V and J are TRBV25-1 and TRBJ2-2; 9 nucleotides align to TRBD1. The germline V gene encodes CDR1 MGHDK and CDR2 SYGVNS. J lost 5 bases, V lost 3 bases, and 7 bases had no gene match. The CDR3 runs 16 residues. CDR3 amino acids: CASSEWDRETTGELFF. CDR3 DNA: TGTGCCAGCAGTGAGTGGGACAGGGAAACAACCGGGGAGCTGTTTTTT.

The count of this clonotype is one. V gene TRBV20-1 combines with J gene TRBJ2-3; D not resolved. The CDR3 contains 13 residues. Germline CDR1 DFQATT, CDR2 SNEGSKA (reference sequence). With 2 bases removed from V and 0 bases from J, the gap between germline ends came to 6 bases. CDR3 DNA: TGCAGTGCTAGACAGTGGAGCACAGATACGCAGTATTTT. It translates to CSARQWSTDTQYF.

This clonotype has more than one count but fewer than ten. The chain carries TRBV24-1 and TRBJ2-5; 7 bases map to TRBD2. V shed 7 bases, J shed 5 bases, and the junction held 9 bases outside the gene matches. The CDR3 loop spans 14 amino acids. The V gene's germline CDR1 is KGHDR and CDR2 SFDVKD. CDR3 amino acids: CATRPAGTAETQYF. The CDR3 nucleotides are TGTGCCACCAGACCAGCGGGAACGGCGGAGACCCAGTACTTC.

This clonotype showed up just a few times. V is TRBV19 and J is TRBJ2-7, with a weak D call TRBD1 (6 bases). The CDR3 runs 16 residues. Germline V gene sequence: CDR1 LNHDA, CDR2 SQIVND (reference sequence). With 5 bases removed from V and 0 bases from J, the gap between germline ends came to 17 bases. The CDR3 region is CASSFSGTISSYEQYF. DNA for the CDR3: TGTGCCAGTAGTTTCTCCGGGACAATAAGCTCCTACGAGCAGTACTTC.

The chain uses TRBV2 and TRBJ2-1; D possibly corresponds to TRBD2 (5 bases). The CDR3 contains 14 residues. Germline CDR1 and CDR2: SNHLY and FYNNEI. The V end was cut by 6 bases, the J end by 3 bases, with 12 bases between. The CDR3 sequence: CASSQSGVYNEQFF. The CDR3 DNA follows: TGTGCCAGCAGCCAGTCCGGGGTCTACAATGAGCAGTTCTTC.

This clonotype came up a few times. The chain employs TRBV5-1 and TRBJ1-1; maybe TRBD1 (5 bases). This CDR3 is 15 amino acids long. V was shortened by 4 bases and J by 5 bases, with 18 bases between the two germline ends. The germline gives CDR1 SGHRS, CDR2 YFSETQ. The CDR3: CASSLITSGQTEAFF. The CDR3 region has the DNA TGCGCCAGCAGCCTGATCACGTCAGGGCAGACTGAAGCTTTCTTT. The full variable domain, in which reference TRBV5-1 and TRBJ1-1 provide the parts outside the CDR3, is KAGVTQTPRYLIKTRGQQVTLSCSPISGHRSVSWYQQTPGQGLQFLFEYFSETQRNKGNFPGRFSGRQFSNSRSEMNVSTLELGDSALYLCASSLITSGQTEAFFGQGTRLTVV.

The chain recombines TRBV7-3 with TRBJ2-2; perhaps D is TRBD1 or TRBD2 (7 bases each). The germline V and J ends were trimmed by 5 bases and 12 bases, with 16 bases remaining between them. Germline V lookup: CDR1 SGHTA, CDR2 FQGTGA. The CDR3 consists of 13 residues. Written as DNA, the CDR3 is TGTGCCAGCAGCGGGCAGGGGGGGCAAAAGCTGTTTTTT. Its protein is CASSGQGGQKLFF. Based on the CDR3 plus reference TRBV7-3 and TRBJ2-2, the full variable domain is GAGVSQTPSNKVTEKGKYVELRCDPISGHTALYWYRQSLGQGPEFLIYFQGTGAADDSGLPNDRFFAVRPEGSVSTLKIQRTERGDSAVYLCASSGQGGQKLFFGEGSRLTVL.

This clonotype was seen a handful of times. The CDR3 here is CASSQVDEKLFF. In DNA form, the CDR3 reads TGTGCCAGCAGCCAAGTGGATGAAAAACTGTTTTTT. The V gene is TRBV3-1, the J gene TRBJ1-4; D is undetermined. The CDR3 runs to 12 residues. The germline V gene has CDR1 LGHDT and CDR2 YNNKEL (reference sequence). The V end was cut by 1 base, the J end by 6 bases, with 3 bases between.

This clonotype occurred a few times. V gene TRBV20-1 combines with J gene TRBJ2-1; 14 nucleotides agree with TRBD2. Germline V gene data show CDR1 as DFQATT and CDR2 as SNEGSKA (reference sequence). This CDR3 is 19 amino acids long. V was clipped by 7 bases and J by 3 bases; unmatched bases: 17. In DNA, the CDR3 is TGCAGTGTTCCTCCCGGGACTAGCGGGAGCGGTATCTTCTACAATGAGCAGTTCTTC. Protein: CSVPPGTSGSGIFYNEQFF.

This clonotype was seen more than once but under ten times. This chain joins TRBV6-5 and TRBJ1-2; TRBD1 aligns across 8 bases. This CDR3 comprises 19 residues. The V gene's germline CDR1 is MNHEY and CDR2 SVGAGI. J was trimmed by 4 bases and V by 0 bases; bases with no gene match: 16. The CDR3 DNA reads TGTGCCAGCAGTTACTCGGGCAGGGGGCGATCTAACTATGGCTATGGCTACACCTTC. This gives the protein CASSYSGRGRSNYGYGYTF.

This clonotype turned up a few times. The chain links TRBV7-9 to TRBJ2-7; possibly TRBD2 for D (5 bases). Germline-derived CDR1 and CDR2 are SEHNR and FQNEAQ (reference sequence). V shed 5 bases and J shed 3 bases, with 17 bases lying between them. The length of the CDR3 is 15 residues. The CDR3 DNA is TGTGCCAGCAGCCCAAGCGGAAATTTCGACTACGAGCAGTACTTC. It encodes CASSPSGNFDYEQYF.

Here the CDR3 reads CASSSWGVTEAFF. The CDR3 bases are TGTGCCAGCAGCTCCTGGGGGGTTACTGAAGCTTTCTTT. The chain employs TRBV7-9 and TRBJ1-1; TRBD1 might be the D (5 bases). The CDR3 has 13 amino acids. CDR1 and CDR2 (germline): SEHNR, FQNEAQ (reference sequence). Trimming shortened V by 4 bases and J by 5 bases, and 11 bases separated the two germline ends.

This clonotype appeared a few times. The rearrangement uses TRBV27 and TRBJ2-3; D gene unclear. CDR3 length: 13 amino acids. The V and J ends lost 3 bases and 5 bases respectively, with 9 bases between them. Germline assignment: CDR1 MNHEY and CDR2 SMNVEV (reference sequence). CDR3 bases: TGTGCCAGCAGTTTCAGTACACAAGATACGCAGTATTTT. This gives the protein CASSFSTQDTQYF.

The V gene is TRBV9, the J gene TRBJ1-2; 8 nucleotides match TRBD1. CDR1 SGDLS and CDR2 YYNGEE come from the germline V gene. The CDR3 sequence is 14 residues long. Trimming at V came to 3 bases and at J to 3 bases, leaving 4 bases not matched to a gene. CDR3 protein: CASSGDRTDYGYTF. The CDR3 nucleotides read TGTGCCAGCAGCGGGGACAGGACTGACTATGGCTACACCTTC.

The chain carries TRBV14 and TRBJ2-2; TRBD2 is a possible D gene (5 bases). CDR1 and CDR2 from the germline V gene are SGHDN and FVKESK. Trimming took off 2 bases at V and 6 bases at J, with 16 bases between the two ends. This CDR3 spans 16 amino acids. The CDR3 DNA reads TGTGCCAGCAGCCAACTCCGGGATCCCCTAGCCGGGGAGCTGTTTTTT. It is translated as CASSQLRDPLAGELFF.

This clonotype was seen more than once but under ten times. This chain uses TRBV6-1 with TRBJ2-3; 11 bases fit TRBD2. The CDR3 totals 14 residues. CDR1 is MNHNS and CDR2 is SASEGT in the germline V gene. Germline trimming cut 10 bases from V and 4 bases from J; bases unmatched to any gene: 7. CDR3 nucleotides: TGTGCCACCAAACTAGCGGGAGTGGCAGATACGCAGTATTTT. It is translated as CATKLAGVADTQYF.